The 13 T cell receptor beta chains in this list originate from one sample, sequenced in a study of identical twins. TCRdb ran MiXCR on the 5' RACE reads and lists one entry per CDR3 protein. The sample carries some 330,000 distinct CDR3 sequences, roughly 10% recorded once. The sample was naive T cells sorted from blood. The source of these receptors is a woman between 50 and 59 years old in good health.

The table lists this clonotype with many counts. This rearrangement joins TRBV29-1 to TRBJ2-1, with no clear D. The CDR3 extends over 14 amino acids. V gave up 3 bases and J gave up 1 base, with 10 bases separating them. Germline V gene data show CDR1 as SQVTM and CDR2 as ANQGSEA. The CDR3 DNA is TGCAGCGTTGATCCGGGTAATTCCTACAATGAGCAGTTCTTC. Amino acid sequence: CSVDPGNSYNEQFF.

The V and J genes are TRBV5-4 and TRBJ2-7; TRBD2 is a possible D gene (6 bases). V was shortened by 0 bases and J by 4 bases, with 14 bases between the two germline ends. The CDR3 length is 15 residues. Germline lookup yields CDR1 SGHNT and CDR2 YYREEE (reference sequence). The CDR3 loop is CASSLAAAGQYEQYF. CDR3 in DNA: TGTGCCAGCAGCTTGGCCGCAGCGGGCCAATACGAGCAGTACTTC.

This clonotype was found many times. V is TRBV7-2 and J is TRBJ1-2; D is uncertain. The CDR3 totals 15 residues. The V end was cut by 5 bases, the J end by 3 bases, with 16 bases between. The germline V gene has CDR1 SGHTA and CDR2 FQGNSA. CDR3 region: CASSTTGGTYYGYTF. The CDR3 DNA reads TGTGCCAGCAGCACCACCGGAGGAACATACTATGGCTACACCTTC. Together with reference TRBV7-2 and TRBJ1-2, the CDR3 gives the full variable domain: GAGVSQSPSNKVTEKGKDVELRCDPISGHTALYWYRQSLGQGLEFLIYFQGNSAPDKSGLPSDRFSAERTGGSVSTLTIQRTQQEDSAVYLCASSTTGGTYYGYTFGSGTRLTVV.

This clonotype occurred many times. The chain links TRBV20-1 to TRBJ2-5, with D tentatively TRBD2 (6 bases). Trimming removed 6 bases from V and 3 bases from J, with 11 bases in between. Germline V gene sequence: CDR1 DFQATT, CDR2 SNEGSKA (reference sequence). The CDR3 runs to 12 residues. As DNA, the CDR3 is TGCAGTGCATACGGCGGGAAAGAGACCCAGTACTTC. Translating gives CSAYGGKETQYF.

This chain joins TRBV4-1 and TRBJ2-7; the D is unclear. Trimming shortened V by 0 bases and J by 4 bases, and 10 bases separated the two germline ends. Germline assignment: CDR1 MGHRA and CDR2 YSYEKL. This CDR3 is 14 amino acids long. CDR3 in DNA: TGCGCCAGCAGCCAAGAGGTCGGTGGTTACGAGCAGTACGTC. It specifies CASSQEVGGYEQYV.

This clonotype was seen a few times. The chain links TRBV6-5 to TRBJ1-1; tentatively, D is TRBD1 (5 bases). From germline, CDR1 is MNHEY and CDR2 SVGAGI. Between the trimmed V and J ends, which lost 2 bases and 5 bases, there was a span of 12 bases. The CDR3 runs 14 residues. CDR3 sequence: CASSYQGPGTEAFF. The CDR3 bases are TGTGCCAGCAGTTACCAGGGACCTGGGACTGAAGCTTTCTTT.

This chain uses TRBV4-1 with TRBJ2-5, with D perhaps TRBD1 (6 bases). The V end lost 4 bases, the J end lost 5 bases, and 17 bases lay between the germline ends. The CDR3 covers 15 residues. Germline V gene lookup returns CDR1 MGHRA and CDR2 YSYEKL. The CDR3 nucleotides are TGCGCCAGCAGCCTGGGGACACTATCTCGGGAGACCCAGTACTTC. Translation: CASSLGTLSRETQYF.

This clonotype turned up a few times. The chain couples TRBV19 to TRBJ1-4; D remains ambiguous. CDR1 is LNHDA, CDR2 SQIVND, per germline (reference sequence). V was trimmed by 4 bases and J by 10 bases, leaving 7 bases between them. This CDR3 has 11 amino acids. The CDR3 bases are TGTGCCAGTAGTAAATCTCGAAAACTGTTTTTT. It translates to CASSKSRKLFF.

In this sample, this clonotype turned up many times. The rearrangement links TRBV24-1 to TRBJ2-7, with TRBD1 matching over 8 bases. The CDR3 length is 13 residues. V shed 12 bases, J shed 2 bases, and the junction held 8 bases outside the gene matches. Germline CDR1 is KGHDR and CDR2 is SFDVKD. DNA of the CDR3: TGTGCCCTACGGACAGGGTGCACCTACGAGCAGTACGTC. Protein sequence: CALRTGCTYEQYV.

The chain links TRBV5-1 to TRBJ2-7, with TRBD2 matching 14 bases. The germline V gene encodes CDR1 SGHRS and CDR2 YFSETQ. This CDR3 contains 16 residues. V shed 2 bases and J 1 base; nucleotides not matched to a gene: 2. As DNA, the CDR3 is TGCGCCAGCAGCTTAGGGACTAGCGGGAGTTCCTACGAGCAGTACGTC. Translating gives CASSLGTSGSSYEQYV.

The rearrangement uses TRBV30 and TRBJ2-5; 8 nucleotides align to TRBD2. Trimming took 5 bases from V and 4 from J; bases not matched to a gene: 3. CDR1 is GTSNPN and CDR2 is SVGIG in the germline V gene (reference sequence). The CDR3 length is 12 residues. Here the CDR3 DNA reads TGTGCCTGGGCCCGGGGGGGAGAGACCCAGTACTTC. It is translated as CAWARGGETQYF.

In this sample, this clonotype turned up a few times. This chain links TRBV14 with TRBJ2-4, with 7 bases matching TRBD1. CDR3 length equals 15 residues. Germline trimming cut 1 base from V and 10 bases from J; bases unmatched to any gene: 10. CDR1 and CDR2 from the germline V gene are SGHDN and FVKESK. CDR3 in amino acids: CASSQGWGQRAIQYF. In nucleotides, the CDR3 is TGTGCCAGCAGCCAAGGGTGGGGACAGCGTGCAATTCAGTACTTC.

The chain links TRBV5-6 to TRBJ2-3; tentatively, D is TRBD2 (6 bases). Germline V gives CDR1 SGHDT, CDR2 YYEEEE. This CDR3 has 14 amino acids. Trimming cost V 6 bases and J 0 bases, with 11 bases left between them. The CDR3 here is CASISGGSTDTQYF. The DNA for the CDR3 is TGTGCCAGCATTTCCGGGGGAAGCACAGATACGCAGTATTTT. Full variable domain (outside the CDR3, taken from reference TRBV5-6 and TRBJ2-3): DAGVTQSPTHLIKTRGQQVTLRCSPKSGHDTVSWYQQALGQGPQFIFQYYEEEERQRGNFPDRFSGHQFPNYSSELNVNALLLGDSALYLCASISGGSTDTQYFGPGTRLTVL.